This TCR beta chain was identified during a study of T-cell memory formation after mild COVID-19. Looking at the study overall: The study found TCR clusters largely donor specific. Study-wide findings and caveats: Clones contracting over day 15 to 85 were CD4/CD8 balanced, with later expanders leaning CD4+. SARS-CoV-2 specificity of second-wave clones peaking day 37 was unconfirmed.

5'RACE, which relied on constant-segment primers, yielded TCR alpha and TCR beta cDNA libraries carrying sample barcodes and UMIs. TCRdb called the 5' RACE reads again in MiXCR, with one record for every CDR3 protein. The sample lists hundreds of thousands of distinct CDR3 sequences, 18% seen once, with around 12% in the top ten. Turning to this clonotype: Its antigen is not identified.

There are 17 residues in the CDR3. Trimming cost V 4 bases and J 4 bases; bases outside gene matches: 13. This receptor was identified in an adult woman who had mild COVID-19 (a few samples of this study predate the infection). Cell type and time point are not known. The sequencing sample was made of PBMCs or a T cell subset sorted from them (not recorded which). The chain links TRBV12-3 or TRBV12-4 to TRBJ2-1; 7 nucleotides agree with TRBD2. The CDR3 protein is CASSSRAAGVGYNEQFF. The CDR3 DNA reads as TGTGCCAGCAGTTCCCGGGCGGCGGGAGTTGGGTACAATGAGCAGTTCTTC.